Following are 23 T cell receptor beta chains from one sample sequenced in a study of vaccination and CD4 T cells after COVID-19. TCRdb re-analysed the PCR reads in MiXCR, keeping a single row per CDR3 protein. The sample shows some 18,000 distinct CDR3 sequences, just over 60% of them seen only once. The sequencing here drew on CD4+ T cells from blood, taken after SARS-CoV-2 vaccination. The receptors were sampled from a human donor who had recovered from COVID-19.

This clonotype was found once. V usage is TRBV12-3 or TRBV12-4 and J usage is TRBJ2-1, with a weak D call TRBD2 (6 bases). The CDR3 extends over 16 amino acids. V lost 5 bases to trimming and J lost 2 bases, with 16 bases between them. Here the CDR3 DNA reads TGTGCCAGCAGTGCGGGACCTCTAGGGGCCTACAATGAGCAGTTCTTC. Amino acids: CASSAGPLGAYNEQFF.

As DNA, the CDR3 is TGCAGTGCTAGAGGGTCGGACAGGAGACTCTATGGCTACACCTTC. Translated: CSARGSDRRLYGYTF. The genes are TRBV20-1 and TRBJ1-2; TRBD1 matches 7 bases. Germline V lookup: CDR1 DFQATT, CDR2 SNEGSKA (reference sequence). There are 15 residues in the CDR3. Trimming cost V 1 base and J 4 bases; bases outside gene matches: 9.

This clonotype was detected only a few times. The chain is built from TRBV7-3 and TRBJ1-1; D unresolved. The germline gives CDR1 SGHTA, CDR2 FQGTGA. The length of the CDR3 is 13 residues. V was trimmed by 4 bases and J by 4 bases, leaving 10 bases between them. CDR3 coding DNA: TGTGCCAGCAGCTACACCCCTGGCACTGAAGCTTTCTTT. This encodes CASSYTPGTEAFF.

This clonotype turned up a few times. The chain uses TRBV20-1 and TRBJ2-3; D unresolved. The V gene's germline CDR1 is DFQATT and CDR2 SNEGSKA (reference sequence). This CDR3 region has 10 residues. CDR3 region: CSGTSDTQYF. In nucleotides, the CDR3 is TGCAGCGGCACATCAGATACGCAGTATTTT.

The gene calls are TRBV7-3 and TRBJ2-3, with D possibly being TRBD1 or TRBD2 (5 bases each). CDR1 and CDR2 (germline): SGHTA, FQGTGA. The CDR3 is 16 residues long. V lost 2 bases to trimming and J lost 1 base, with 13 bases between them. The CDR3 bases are TGTGCCAGCAGCTTAGGGACGGCCTCGGGCACAGATACGCAGTATTTT. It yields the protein CASSLGTASGTDTQYF.

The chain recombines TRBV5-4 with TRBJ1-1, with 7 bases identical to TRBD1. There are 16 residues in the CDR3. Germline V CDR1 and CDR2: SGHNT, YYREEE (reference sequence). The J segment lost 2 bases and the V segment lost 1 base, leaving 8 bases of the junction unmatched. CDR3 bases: TGTGCCAGCAGCTTGTTCACGACAGGGACTAACACTGAAGCTTTCTTT. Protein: CASSLFTTGTNTEAFF.

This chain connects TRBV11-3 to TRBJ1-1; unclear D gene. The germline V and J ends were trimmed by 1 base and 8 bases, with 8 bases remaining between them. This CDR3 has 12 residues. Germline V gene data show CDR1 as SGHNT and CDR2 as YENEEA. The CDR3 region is CASSLGAGEAFF. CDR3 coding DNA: TGTGCCAGCAGCTTAGGAGCGGGAGAAGCTTTCTTT.

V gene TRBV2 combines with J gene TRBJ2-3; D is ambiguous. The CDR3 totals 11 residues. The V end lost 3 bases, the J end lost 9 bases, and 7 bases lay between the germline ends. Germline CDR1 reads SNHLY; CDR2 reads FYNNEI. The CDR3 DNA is TGTGCCAGCAGTGACCTCGCCACGCAGTATTTT. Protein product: CASSDLATQYF.

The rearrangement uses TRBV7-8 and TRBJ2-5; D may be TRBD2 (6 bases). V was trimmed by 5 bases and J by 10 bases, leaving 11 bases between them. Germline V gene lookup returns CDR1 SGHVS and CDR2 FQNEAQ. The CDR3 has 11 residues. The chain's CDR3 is CASSQLGGQYF. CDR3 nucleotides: TGTGCCAGCAGCCAGTTGGGGGGCCAGTACTTC. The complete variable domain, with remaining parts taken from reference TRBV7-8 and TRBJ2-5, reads GAGVSQSPRYKVAKRGQDVALRCDPISGHVSLFWYQQALGQGPEFLTYFQNEAQLDKSGLPSDRFFAERPEGSVSTLKIQRTQQEDSAVYLCASSQLGGQYFGPGTRLLVL.

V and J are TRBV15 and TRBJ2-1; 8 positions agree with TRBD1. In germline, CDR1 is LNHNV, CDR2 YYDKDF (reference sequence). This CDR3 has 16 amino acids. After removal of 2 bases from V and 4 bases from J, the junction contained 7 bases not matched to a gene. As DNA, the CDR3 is TGTGCCACCAGCAGATCTGATTACAGGGGGTACAATGAGCAGTTCTTC. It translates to CATSRSDYRGYNEQFF. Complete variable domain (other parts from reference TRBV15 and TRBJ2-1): DAMVIQNPRYQVTQFGKPVTLSCSQTLNHNVMYWYQQKSSQAPKLLFHYYDKDFNNEADTPDNFQSRRPNTSFCFLDIRSPGLGDTAMYLCATSRSDYRGYNEQFFGPGTRLTVL.

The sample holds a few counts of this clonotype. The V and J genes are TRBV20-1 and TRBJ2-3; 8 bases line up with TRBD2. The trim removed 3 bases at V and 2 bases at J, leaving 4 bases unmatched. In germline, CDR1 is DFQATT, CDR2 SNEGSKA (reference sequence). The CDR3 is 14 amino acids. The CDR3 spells CSARIAGNTDTQYF. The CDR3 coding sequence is TGCAGTGCTAGGATAGCGGGAAACACAGATACGCAGTATTTT.

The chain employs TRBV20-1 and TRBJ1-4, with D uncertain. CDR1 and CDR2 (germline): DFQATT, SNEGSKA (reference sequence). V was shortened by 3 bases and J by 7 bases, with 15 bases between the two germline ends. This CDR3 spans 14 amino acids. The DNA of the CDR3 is TGCAGTGCTAGGAGGTTGACGGTTGGTGAAAAACTGTTTTTT. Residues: CSARRLTVGEKLFF.

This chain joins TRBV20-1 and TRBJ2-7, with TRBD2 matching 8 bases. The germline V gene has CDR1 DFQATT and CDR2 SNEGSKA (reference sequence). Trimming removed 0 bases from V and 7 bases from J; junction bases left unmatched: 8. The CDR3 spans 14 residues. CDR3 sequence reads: CSARDTAGVYEQYF. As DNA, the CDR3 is TGCAGTGCTAGAGATACAGCGGGAGTGTATGAGCAGTACTTC.

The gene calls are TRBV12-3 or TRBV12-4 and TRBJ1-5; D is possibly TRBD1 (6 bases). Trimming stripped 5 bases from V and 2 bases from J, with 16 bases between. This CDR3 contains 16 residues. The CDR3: CASSPDTGNGNQPQHF. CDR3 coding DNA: TGTGCCAGCAGTCCTGATACAGGGAACGGCAATCAGCCCCAGCATTTT.

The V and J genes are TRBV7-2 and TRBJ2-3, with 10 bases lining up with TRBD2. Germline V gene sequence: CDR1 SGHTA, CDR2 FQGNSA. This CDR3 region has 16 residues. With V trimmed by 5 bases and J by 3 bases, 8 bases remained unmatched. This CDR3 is CASSTRLAGLTDTQYF. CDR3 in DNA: TGTGCCAGCAGCACCCGACTAGCGGGCCTAACAGATACGCAGTATTTT.

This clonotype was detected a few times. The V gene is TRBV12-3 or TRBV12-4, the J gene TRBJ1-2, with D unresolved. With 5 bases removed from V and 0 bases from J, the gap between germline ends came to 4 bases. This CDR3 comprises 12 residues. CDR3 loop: CASSNSNYGYTF. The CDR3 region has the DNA TGTGCCAGCAGTAATTCTAACTATGGCTACACCTTC.

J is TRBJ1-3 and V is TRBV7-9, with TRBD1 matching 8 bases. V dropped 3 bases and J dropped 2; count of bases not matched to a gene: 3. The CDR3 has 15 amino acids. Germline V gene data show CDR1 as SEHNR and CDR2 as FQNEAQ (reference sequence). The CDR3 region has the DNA TGTGCCAGCAGCTTCGGGACAGGAGCTGGAAACACCATATATTTT. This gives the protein CASSFGTGAGNTIYF.

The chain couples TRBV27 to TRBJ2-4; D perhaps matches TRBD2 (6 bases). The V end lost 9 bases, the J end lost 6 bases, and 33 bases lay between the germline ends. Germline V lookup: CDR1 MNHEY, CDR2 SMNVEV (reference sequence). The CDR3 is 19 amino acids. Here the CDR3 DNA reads TGTGCCAGTAAGACGTCTAATTATAAAGCGGGCTCGGTCGGAAACATTCAGTACTTC. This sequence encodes CASKTSNYKAGSVGNIQYF.

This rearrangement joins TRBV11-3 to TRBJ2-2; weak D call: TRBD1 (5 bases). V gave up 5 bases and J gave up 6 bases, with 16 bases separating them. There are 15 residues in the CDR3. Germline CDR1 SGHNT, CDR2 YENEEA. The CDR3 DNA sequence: TGTGCCAGCAGCCCCAGACAGAATCACGCCGGGGAGCTGTTTTTT. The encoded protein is CASSPRQNHAGELFF.

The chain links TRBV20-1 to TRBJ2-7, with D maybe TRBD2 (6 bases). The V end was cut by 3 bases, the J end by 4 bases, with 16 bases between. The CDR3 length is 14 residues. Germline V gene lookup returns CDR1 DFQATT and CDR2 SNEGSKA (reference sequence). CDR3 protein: CSARTPGGMYEQYF. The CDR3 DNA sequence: TGCAGTGCTAGGACCCCAGGCGGGATGTACGAGCAGTACTTC.

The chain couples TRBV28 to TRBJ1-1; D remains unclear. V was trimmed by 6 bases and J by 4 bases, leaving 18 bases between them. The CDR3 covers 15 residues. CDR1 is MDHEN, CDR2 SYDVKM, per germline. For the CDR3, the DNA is TGTGCCAGCAGCCCGCCCGCGAGGGCATCCACTGAAGCTTTCTTT. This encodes CASSPPARASTEAFF.

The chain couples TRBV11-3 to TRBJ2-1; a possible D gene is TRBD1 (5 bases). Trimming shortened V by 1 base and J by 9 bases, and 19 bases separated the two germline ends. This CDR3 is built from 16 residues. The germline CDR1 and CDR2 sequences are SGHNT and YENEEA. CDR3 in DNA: TGTGCCAGCAGCTTAGGGGCAAGGGGCGCAAGAAGTGAGCAGTTCTTC. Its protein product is CASSLGARGARSEQFF.

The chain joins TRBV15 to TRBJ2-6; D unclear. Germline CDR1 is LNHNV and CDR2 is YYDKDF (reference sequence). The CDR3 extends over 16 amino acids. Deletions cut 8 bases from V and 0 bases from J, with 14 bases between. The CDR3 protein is CATGRGSVSGANVLTF. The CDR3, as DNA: TGTGCCACCGGTAGAGGTTCGGTCTCTGGGGCCAACGTCCTGACTTTC. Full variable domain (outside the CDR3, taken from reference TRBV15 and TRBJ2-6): DAMVIQNPRYQVTQFGKPVTLSCSQTLNHNVMYWYQQKSSQAPKLLFHYYDKDFNNEADTPDNFQSRRPNTSFCFLDIRSPGLGDTAMYLCATGRGSVSGANVLTFGAGSRLTVL.